Presented here are 8 T cell receptor beta chains from one specimen sequenced in a study of T cells after yellow fever vaccination. MiXCR, applied by TCRdb to the 5' RACE reads, yields one record per CDR3 protein. The sample includes about 430,000 distinct CDR3 sequences, around a sixth of them seen just once. This specimen consisted of PBMCs, obtained before the yellow fever booster vaccination. The receptor set was obtained from a man in his late teens or twenties who received the YFV17D yellow fever vaccine.

The sample holds a few counts of this clonotype. The chain has TRBV28 and TRBJ2-3; TRBD1 agrees at 8 bases. V lost 5 bases, J lost 4 bases, and 5 bases stayed unmatched. This CDR3 has 14 residues. Germline V CDR1 and CDR2: MDHEN, SYDVKM. The CDR3 here is CASSPSTGADTQYF. CDR3 nucleotide sequence: TGTGCCAGCAGTCCCTCGACAGGGGCAGATACGCAGTATTTT.

This clonotype was found a few times. The V gene is TRBV10-2, the J gene TRBJ2-3, with 10 bases lining up with TRBD2. The junction had 8 bases not matched to a gene; V was cut back by 0 bases and J by 5 bases. The CDR3 totals 17 residues. Per the germline V gene, CDR1 is WSHSY and CDR2 is SAAADI. DNA for the CDR3: TGCGCCAGCAGTGAGTCGGCTAGCGGGGGATTAGGAGATACGCAGTATTTT. Amino acids: CASSESASGGLGDTQYF.

The V and J genes are TRBV5-1 and TRBJ1-1; no firm D call. Germline lookup yields CDR1 SGHRS and CDR2 YFSETQ. This CDR3 comprises 14 residues. V gave up 1 base and J gave up 0 bases, with 7 bases separating them. DNA for the CDR3: TGCGCCAGCAGCTTGAGTACACTGAACACTGAAGCTTTCTTT. Translated: CASSLSTLNTEAFF.

This clonotype was seen only a few times. The chain joins TRBV7-2 to TRBJ2-7; TRBD2 aligns across 8 bases. J gave up 0 bases and V 1 base, and 2 bases lay outside the gene matches. The CDR3 is 15 amino acids. Germline V gene sequence: CDR1 SGHTA, CDR2 FQGNSA. CDR3 region: CASSLVGGGSYEQYV. DNA for the CDR3: TGTGCCAGCAGCTTAGTCGGGGGGGGCTCCTACGAGCAGTACGTC.

This clonotype has only a few counts. The genes are TRBV6-2 or TRBV6-3 and TRBJ2-7; D is perhaps TRBD2 (6 bases). Germline V lookup: CDR1 MNHEY, CDR2 SVGEGT. Trimming took 4 bases from V and 6 from J, leaving 10 bases between them. This CDR3 is 12 amino acids long. The CDR3 loop reads CASSLRGGEQYV. In DNA form, the CDR3 reads TGTGCCAGCAGTTTAAGGGGAGGCGAGCAGTACGTC.

In its sample, this clonotype was seen a few times. The gene calls are TRBV27 and TRBJ2-7; D gene ambiguous. V was clipped by 5 bases and J by 0 bases, with 14 bases between them. The CDR3 sequence is 15 residues long. Per the germline V gene, CDR1 is MNHEY and CDR2 is SMNVEV (reference sequence). CDR3 coding DNA: TGTGCCAGCAGTCCATTACACCCCGTCTCCTACGAGCAGTACTTC. It translates to CASSPLHPVSYEQYF.

This clonotype was found a few times. The chain has TRBV24-1 and TRBJ1-2; D remains ambiguous. The CDR3 loop spans 12 amino acids. Trimming took off 7 bases at V and 0 bases at J, with 5 bases between the two ends. Germline lookup yields CDR1 KGHDR and CDR2 SFDVKD. The CDR3 loop reads CATSGTNYGYTF. CDR3 sequence (DNA): TGTGCCACCAGCGGGACTAACTATGGCTACACCTTC.

The chain combines TRBV4-1 with TRBJ2-2; D gene ambiguous. V was cut by 3 bases and J by 0 bases, with 11 bases left in between. Per germline, CDR1 MGHRA and CDR2 YSYEKL. The CDR3 sequence is 16 residues long. The CDR3, as DNA: TGCGCCAGCAGCCATAGAGGTGGGGCGAACACCGGGGAGCTGTTTTTT. It is translated as CASSHRGGANTGELFF.